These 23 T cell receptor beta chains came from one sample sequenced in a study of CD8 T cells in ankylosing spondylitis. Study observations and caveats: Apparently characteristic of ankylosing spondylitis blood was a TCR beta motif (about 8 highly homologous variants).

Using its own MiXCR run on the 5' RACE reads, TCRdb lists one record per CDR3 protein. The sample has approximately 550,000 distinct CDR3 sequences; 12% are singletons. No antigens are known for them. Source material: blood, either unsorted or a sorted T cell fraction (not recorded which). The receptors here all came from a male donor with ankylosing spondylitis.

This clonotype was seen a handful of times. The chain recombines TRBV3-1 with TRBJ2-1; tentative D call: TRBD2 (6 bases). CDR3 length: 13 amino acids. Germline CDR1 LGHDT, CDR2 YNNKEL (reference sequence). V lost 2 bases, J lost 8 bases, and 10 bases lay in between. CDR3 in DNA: TGTGCCAGCAGCCAACCCGGCGGGGATGAGCAGTTCTTC. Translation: CASSQPGGDEQFF.

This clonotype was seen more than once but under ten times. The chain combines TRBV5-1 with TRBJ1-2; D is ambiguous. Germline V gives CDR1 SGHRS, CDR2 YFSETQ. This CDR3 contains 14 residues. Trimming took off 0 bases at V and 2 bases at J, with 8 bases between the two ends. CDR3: CASSLVSVNYGYTF. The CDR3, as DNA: TGCGCCAGCAGCTTGGTCTCAGTGAACTATGGCTACACCTTC.

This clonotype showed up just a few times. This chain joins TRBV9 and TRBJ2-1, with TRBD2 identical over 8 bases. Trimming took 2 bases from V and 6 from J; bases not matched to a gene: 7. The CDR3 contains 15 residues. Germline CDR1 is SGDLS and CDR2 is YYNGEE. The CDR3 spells CASSVREGPVNEQFF. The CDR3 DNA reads TGTGCCAGCAGCGTCCGGGAGGGCCCCGTCAATGAGCAGTTCTTC.

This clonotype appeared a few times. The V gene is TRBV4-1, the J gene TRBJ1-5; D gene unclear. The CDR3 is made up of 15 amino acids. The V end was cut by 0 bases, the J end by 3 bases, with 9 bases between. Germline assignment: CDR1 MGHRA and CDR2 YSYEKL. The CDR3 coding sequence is TGCGCCAGCAGCCAAGAGATCCAGCTCAATCAGCCCCAGCATTTT. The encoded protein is CASSQEIQLNQPQHF.

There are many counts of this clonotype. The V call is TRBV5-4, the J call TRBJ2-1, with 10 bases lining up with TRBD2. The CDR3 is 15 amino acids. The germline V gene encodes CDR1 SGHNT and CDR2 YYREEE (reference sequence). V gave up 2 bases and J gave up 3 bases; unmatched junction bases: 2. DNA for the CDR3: TGTGCCAGCAGCTTCCTAGCGGGAGACTACAATGAGCAGTTCTTC. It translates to CASSFLAGDYNEQFF.

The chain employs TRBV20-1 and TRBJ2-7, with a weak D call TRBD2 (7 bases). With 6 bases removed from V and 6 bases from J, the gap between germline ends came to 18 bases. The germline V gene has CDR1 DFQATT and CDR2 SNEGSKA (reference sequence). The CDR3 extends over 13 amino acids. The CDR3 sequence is CSAPSGGKSEQYF. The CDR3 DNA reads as TGCAGTGCCCCGTCGGGGGGCAAAAGCGAGCAGTACTTC.

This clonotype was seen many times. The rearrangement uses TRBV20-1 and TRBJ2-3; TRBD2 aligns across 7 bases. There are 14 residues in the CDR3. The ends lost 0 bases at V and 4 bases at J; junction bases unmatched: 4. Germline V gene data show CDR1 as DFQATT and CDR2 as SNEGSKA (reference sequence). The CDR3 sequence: CSAREPSGADTQYF. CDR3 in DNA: TGCAGTGCTAGAGAGCCTAGCGGCGCAGATACGCAGTATTTT.

The CDR3 sequence: CAAGEQFF. As DNA, the CDR3 is TGTGCCGCGGGGGAGCAGTTCTTC. The chain has TRBV6-6 and TRBJ2-1, with D maybe TRBD2 (6 bases). The CDR3 has 8 residues. Trimming removed 11 bases at V and 10 bases at J, with 6 bases between. Germline V CDR1 and CDR2: MNHNY, SVGAGI (reference sequence).

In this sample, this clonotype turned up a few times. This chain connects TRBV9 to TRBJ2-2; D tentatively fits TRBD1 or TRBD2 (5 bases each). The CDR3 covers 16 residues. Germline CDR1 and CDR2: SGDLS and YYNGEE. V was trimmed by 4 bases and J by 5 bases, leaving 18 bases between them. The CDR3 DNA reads TGTGCCAGCAGCCCTGAGGGGCGGCCGGGGACCGGGGAGCTGTTTTTT. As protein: CASSPEGRPGTGELFF.

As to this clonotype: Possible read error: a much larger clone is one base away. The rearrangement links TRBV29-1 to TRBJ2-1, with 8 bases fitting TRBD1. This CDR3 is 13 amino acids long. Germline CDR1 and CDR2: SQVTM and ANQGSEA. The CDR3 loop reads CRADRGPYNEQFF. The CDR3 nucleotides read TGCAGAGCCGACAGGGGTCCTTACAATGAGCAGTTCTTC.

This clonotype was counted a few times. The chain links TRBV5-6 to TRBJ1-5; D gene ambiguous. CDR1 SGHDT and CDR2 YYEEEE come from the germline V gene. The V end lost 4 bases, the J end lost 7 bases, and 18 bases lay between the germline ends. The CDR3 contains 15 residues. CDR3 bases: TGTGCCAGCAGCCCCTGGGCGGGAGTCCGGCAGCCCCAGCATTTT. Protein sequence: CASSPWAGVRQPQHF.

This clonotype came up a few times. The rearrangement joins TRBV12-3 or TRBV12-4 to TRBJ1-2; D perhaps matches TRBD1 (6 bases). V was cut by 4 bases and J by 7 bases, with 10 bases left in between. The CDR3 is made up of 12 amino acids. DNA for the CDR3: TGTGCCAGCAGTTCGTACAGGGTTGGCTACACCTTC. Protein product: CASSSYRVGYTF.

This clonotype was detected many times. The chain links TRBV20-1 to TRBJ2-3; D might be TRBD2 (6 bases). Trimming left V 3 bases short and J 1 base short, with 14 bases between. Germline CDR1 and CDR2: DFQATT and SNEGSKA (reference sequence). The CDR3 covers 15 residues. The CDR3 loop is CSASPEEGGTDTQYF. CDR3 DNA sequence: TGCAGTGCTAGCCCCGAGGAGGGTGGCACAGATACGCAGTATTTT.

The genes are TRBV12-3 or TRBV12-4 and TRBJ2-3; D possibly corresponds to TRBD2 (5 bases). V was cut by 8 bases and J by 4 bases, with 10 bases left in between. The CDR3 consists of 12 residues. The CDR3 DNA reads TGTGCCAGCGGGAGCAGGCCAGATACGCAGTATTTT. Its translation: CASGSRPDTQYF.

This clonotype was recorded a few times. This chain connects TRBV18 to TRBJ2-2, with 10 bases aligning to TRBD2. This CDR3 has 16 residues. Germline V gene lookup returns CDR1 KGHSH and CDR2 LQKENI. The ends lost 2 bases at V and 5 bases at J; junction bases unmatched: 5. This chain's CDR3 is CASSPSLAGSTGELFF. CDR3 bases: TGTGCCAGCTCACCATCACTAGCGGGATCGACCGGGGAGCTGTTTTTT.

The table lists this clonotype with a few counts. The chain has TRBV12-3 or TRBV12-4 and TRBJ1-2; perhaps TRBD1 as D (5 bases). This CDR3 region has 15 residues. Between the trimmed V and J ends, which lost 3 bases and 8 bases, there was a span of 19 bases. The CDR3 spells CASSFGLDSGAGYTF. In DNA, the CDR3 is TGTGCCAGCAGTTTTGGACTTGACAGCGGGGCAGGCTACACCTTC.

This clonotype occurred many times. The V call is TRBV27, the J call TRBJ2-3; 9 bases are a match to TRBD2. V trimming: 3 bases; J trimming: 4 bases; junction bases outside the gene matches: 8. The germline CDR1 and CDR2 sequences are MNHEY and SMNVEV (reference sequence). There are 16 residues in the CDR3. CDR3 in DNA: TGTGCCAGCAGTTTGTCGACTAGCGGCTTGGCAGATACGCAGTATTTT. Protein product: CASSLSTSGLADTQYF.

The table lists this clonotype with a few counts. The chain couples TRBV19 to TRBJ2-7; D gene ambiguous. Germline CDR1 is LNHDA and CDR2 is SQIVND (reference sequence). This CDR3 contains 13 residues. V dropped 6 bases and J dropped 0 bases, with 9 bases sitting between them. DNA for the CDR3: TGTGCCAGTAGAAACGGCGCCTCCTACGAGCAGTACTTC. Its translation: CASRNGASYEQYF.

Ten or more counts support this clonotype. The CDR3 DNA follows: TGCGCCAGCAGCGAAACTAGCGCAAGCACAGATACGCAGTATTTT. Protein product: CASSETSASTDTQYF. The chain recombines TRBV5-1 with TRBJ2-3; 7 nucleotides agree with TRBD2. The CDR3 is made up of 15 amino acids. CDR1 is SGHRS, CDR2 YFSETQ, per germline. The trim removed 4 bases at V and 0 bases at J, leaving 5 bases unmatched.

The CDR3 loop reads CASAGYRQNTEAFF. CDR3 DNA: TGTGCCAGCGCAGGTTACCGGCAGAACACTGAAGCTTTCTTT. The chain couples TRBV12-3 or TRBV12-4 to TRBJ1-1; D is uncertain. This CDR3 spans 14 amino acids. V dropped 8 bases and J dropped 1 base, with 14 bases sitting between them.

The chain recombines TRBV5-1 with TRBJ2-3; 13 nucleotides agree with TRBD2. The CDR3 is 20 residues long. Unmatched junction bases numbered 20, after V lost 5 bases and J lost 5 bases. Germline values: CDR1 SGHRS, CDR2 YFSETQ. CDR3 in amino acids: CASRIALTGLAGLGGDTQYF. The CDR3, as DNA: TGCGCCAGCAGGATTGCCCTGACGGGACTAGCGGGGCTCGGGGGAGATACGCAGTATTTT.

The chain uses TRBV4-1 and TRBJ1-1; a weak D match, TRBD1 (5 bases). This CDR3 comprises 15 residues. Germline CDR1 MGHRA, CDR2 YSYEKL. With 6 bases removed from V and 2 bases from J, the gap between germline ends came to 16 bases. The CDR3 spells CASRPGAGINTEAFF. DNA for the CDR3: TGCGCCAGCAGACCCGGGGCAGGGATAAACACTGAAGCTTTCTTT.

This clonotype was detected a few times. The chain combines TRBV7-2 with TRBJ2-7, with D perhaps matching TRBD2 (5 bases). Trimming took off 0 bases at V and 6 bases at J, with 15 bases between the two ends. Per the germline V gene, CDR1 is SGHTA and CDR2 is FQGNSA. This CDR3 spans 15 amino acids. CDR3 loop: CASSLAVGFTSEQYF. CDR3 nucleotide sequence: TGTGCCAGCAGCTTAGCTGTTGGGTTTACTAGCGAGCAGTACTTC. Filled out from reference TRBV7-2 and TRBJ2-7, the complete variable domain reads GAGVSQSPSNKVTEKGKDVELRCDPISGHTALYWYRQSLGQGLEFLIYFQGNSAPDKSGLPSDRFSAERTGGSVSTLTIQRTQQEDSAVYLCASSLAVGFTSEQYFGPGTRLTVT.